The 7 T cell receptor beta chains below all came from one sample that was sequenced in a study of cytomegalovirus exposure and HLA in healthy donors. PCR was performed using 60 Vbeta and 13 Jbeta primers. The method was immunoSEQ multiplex PCR; TCRdb's version includes in-frame clones alone and lacks a portion of them. Of about 160,000 clones in the sample, around 80% were seen once. The sequenced sample was PBMCs. The receptors originated from a girl aged 10-17 years in good health and CMV-seropositive.

The chain recombines TRBV4-3 with TRBJ2-1; TRBD2 agrees at 14 bases. CDR1 and CDR2 (germline): LGHNA, YSLEER. Trimming removed 3 bases from V and 6 bases from J; junction bases left unmatched: 1. This CDR3 is built from 15 residues. For the CDR3, the DNA is TGCGCCAGCAGCCAGGGACTAGCGGGGGTCAATGAGCAGTTCTTC. It specifies CASSQGLAGVNEQFF.

The chain uses TRBV7-2 and TRBJ2-5; D perhaps matches TRBD2 (5 bases). In germline, CDR1 is SGHTA, CDR2 FQGNSA. V lost 0 bases, J lost 1 base, and 6 bases lay in between. CDR3 length equals 14 residues. CDR3 nucleotides: TGTGCCAGCAGCTTAGCAGCGGTCCAAGAGACCCAGTACTTC. Encoded protein: CASSLAAVQETQYF.

The V gene is TRBV4-1, the J gene TRBJ1-5, with D hard to call. Deletions cut 3 bases from V and 6 bases from J, with 15 bases between. The CDR3 contains 15 residues. Per germline, CDR1 MGHRA and CDR2 YSYEKL. The CDR3 loop reads CASSHTAQEVQPQHF. CDR3 DNA sequence: TGCGCCAGCAGCCACACAGCCCAGGAGGTTCAGCCCCAGCATTTT.

The rearrangement uses TRBV5-4 and TRBJ2-1; no definite D call. The CDR3 has 14 residues. V lost 4 bases, J lost 5 bases, and 13 bases lay in between. CDR1 is SGHNT, CDR2 YYREEE, per germline (reference sequence). The CDR3 region is CASSPTPSNNEQFF. The CDR3 DNA follows: TGTGCCAGCAGCCCGACTCCTAGTAACAATGAGCAGTTCTTC.

The V and J genes are TRBV7-6 and TRBJ1-1, with 8 bases that match TRBD1. Per the germline V gene, CDR1 is SGHVS and CDR2 is FNYEAQ. This CDR3 has 15 amino acids. J was trimmed by 11 bases and V by 5 bases; bases with no gene match: 16. CDR3 sequence (DNA): TGTGCCAGCAGCCCCCAATCGGACAGGGCTTGGTTGGCTTTCTTT. It codes for CASSPQSDRAWLAFF.

This clone was seen more than once but under ten times. The CDR3: CASSQGWYEQYF. The CDR3 region has the DNA TGTGCCAGCAGCCAGGGGTGGTACGAGCAGTACTTC. The rearrangement uses TRBV25-1 and TRBJ2-7; D is possibly TRBD1 (6 bases). The CDR3 runs 12 residues. V was cut by 6 bases and J by 4 bases, with 10 bases left in between. Germline V lookup: CDR1 MGHDK, CDR2 SYGVNS.

The chain has TRBV7-3 and TRBJ1-5; 7 nucleotides line up with TRBD1. From germline, CDR1 is SGHTA and CDR2 FQGTGA. The CDR3 has 18 amino acids. V trimming: 4 bases; J trimming: 0 bases; junction bases outside the gene matches: 12. CDR3 sequence (DNA): TGTGCCAGCAGCTGCCCAAAAGGGGGCGTAAGTAGCAATCAGCCCCAGCATTTT. It specifies CASSCPKGGVSSNQPQHF.